The rows below give T cell receptor beta chains drawn from one sample of a study of blood T cell repertoires in COVID-19. TCRdb keeps only in-frame clones here, not all; method: immunoSEQ multiplex PCR. The sample shows 150,000 or so clones, roughly 88% of them seen only once. The sequenced sample was peripheral blood. These receptors were collected from a woman aged 55-70 years with COVID-19, enrolled during active disease. CDR3s include the opening cysteine and the closing phenylalanine or tryptophan. The D gene is left open where the match is weak. A row's size may be missing; if present it is once, few, many or a size class.

TRBJ1-2 TRBD1 - TRBV28 CASSFGQGDYGYTF TGTGCCAGCAGTTTTGGACAGGGGGACTATGGCTACACCTTC
TRBJ2-2 - - TRBV4-1 CASTRSEGHGELFF TGCGCCAGCACTCGCTCGGAGGGCCACGGGGAGCTGTTTTTT
TRBJ1-2 - - TRBV6-1 CASSEGREYGYTF TGTGCCAGCAGTGAGGGCAGGGAATATGGCTACACCTTC
TRBJ2-3 - - TRBV7-2 CASSAEHRTDTQYF TGTGCCAGCAGCGCCGAGCACCGCACAGATACGCAGTATTTT
TRBJ2-1 TRBD2 - TRBV27 CASRGSERGPHNEQFF TGTGCCAGCAGGGGATCTGAGCGGGGGCCTCACAATGAGCAGTTCTTC
TRBJ2-5 TRBD2 - TRBV4-1 CASSQVTSGGQETQYF TGCGCCAGCAGCCAAGTGACTAGCGGGGGCCAAGAGACCCAGTACTTC
TRBJ2-5 - - TRBV7-3 CASSSFLPGELHYYQETQYF TGTGCCAGCAGCTCCTTCCTTCCCGGAGAACTACACTATTACCAAGAGACCCAGTACTTC
TRBJ2-1 TRBD1 - TRBV3-1/TRBV3-2 CASSQPGTEDGNEQFF TGTGCCAGCAGCCAACCCGGGACAGAGGATGGCAATGAGCAGTTCTTC
TRBJ1-1 - once TRBV20-1 CSASSGGLTEAFF TGCAGTGCTAGTTCGGGGGGCCTCACTGAAGCTTTCTTT
TRBJ2-5 TRBD2 - TRBV6-5 CASSGGLAIQETQYF TGTGCCAGCAGCGGAGGACTAGCGATTCAAGAGACCCAGTACTTC
TRBJ1-6 TRBD1 - TRBV5-1 CASSLGTGYNSPLHF TGCGCCAGCAGCTTGGGGACAGGGTATAATTCACCCCTCCACTTT
TRBJ2-3 - - TRBV11-1 CASSGTRGDTQYF TGTGCCAGCAGTGGTACCCGGGGAGATACGCAGTATTTT
TRBJ2-1 TRBD2 once TRBV4-2 CASSHPERGAHSYNEQFF TGTGCCAGCAGCCACCCCGAGCGGGGGGCCCACTCCTACAATGAGCAGTTCTTC
TRBJ2-7 - - TRBV4-1 CASSQDNQRVSSYEQYF TGCGCCAGCAGCCAAGATAATCAGCGTGTTAGCTCCTACGAGCAGTACTTC
TRBJ1-6 - - TRBV7-8 CASSAVGTQPEFTLHF TGTGCCAGCAGCGCAGTGGGGACTCAACCCGAGTTCACCCTCCACTTT
TRBJ1-1 - few TRBV24-1 CATVGAEDTEAFF TGTGCCACCGTGGGGGCGGAGGACACTGAAGCTTTCTTT
TRBJ2-1 - - TRBV19 CASSILSGSYNEQFF TGTGCCAGTAGTATTTTGTCGGGTTCCTACAATGAGCAGTTCTTC
TRBJ2-7 TRBD1 - TRBV5-1 CASTTAPGQGAYEQYF TGCGCCAGCACCACGGCGCCGGGGCAGGGGGCCTACGAGCAGTACTTC
TRBJ2-1 - - TRBV2 CASRVSSYNEQFF TGTGCCAGCAGGGTTAGCTCCTACAATGAGCAGTTCTTC
TRBJ1-1 - few TRBV19 CASSIRVEAFF TGTGCCAGTAGTATCAGGGTTGAAGCTTTCTTT
TRBJ2-3 TRBD2 - TRBV18 CASSPEAGGPSTDTQYF TGTGCCAGCTCACCAGAAGCGGGGGGCCCTAGCACAGATACGCAGTATTTT
TRBJ2-2 TRBD1 - TRBV5-8 CASTMTEYRGAFGELFF TGTGCCAGCACCATGACGGAGTACAGGGGCGCTTTCGGGGAGCTGTTTTTT
TRBJ2-5 TRBD1 - TRBV5-1 CASSSDRQETQYF TGCGCCAGCAGCTCGGACAGGCAAGAGACCCAGTACTTC
TRBJ1-4 TRBD1 - TRBV28 CASRPPQGFSYANEKLFF TGTGCCAGCAGGCCCCCACAGGGGTTTTCGTACGCTAATGAAAAACTGTTTTTT
TRBJ2-5 TRBD2 - TRBV7-9 CASRMAGVTETQYF TGTGCCAGCAGGATGGCGGGGGTAACTGAGACCCAGTACTTC
TRBJ2-1 TRBD2 - TRBV30 CAWSETSGPYNEQFF TGTGCCTGGAGTGAGACTAGCGGACCCTACAATGAGCAGTTCTTC
TRBJ2-7 TRBD2 few TRBV29-1 CSVSRGLAGSYEQYF TGCAGCGTCTCTAGGGGACTAGCGGGGTCCTACGAGCAGTACTTC
TRBJ2-1 - once TRBV25-1 CASSDIQEYNEQFF TGTGCCAGCAGTGATATACAGGAGTACAATGAGCAGTTCTTC
TRBJ2-3 - - TRBV7-2 CASSLGKAARSGEYF TGTGCCAGCAGCTTAGGTAAAGCTGCGCGCTCCGGGGAGTATTTT
TRBJ1-1 TRBD1 - TRBV3-1/TRBV3-2 CASSHPGGFFNTEAFF TGTGCCAGCAGCCATCCAGGGGGGTTTTTCAACACTGAAGCTTTCTTT
TRBJ1-3 TRBD1 few TRBV6-6 CASSTGVPAFGNTIYF TGTGCCAGCAGTACAGGGGTCCCGGCCTTTGGAAACACCATATATTTT